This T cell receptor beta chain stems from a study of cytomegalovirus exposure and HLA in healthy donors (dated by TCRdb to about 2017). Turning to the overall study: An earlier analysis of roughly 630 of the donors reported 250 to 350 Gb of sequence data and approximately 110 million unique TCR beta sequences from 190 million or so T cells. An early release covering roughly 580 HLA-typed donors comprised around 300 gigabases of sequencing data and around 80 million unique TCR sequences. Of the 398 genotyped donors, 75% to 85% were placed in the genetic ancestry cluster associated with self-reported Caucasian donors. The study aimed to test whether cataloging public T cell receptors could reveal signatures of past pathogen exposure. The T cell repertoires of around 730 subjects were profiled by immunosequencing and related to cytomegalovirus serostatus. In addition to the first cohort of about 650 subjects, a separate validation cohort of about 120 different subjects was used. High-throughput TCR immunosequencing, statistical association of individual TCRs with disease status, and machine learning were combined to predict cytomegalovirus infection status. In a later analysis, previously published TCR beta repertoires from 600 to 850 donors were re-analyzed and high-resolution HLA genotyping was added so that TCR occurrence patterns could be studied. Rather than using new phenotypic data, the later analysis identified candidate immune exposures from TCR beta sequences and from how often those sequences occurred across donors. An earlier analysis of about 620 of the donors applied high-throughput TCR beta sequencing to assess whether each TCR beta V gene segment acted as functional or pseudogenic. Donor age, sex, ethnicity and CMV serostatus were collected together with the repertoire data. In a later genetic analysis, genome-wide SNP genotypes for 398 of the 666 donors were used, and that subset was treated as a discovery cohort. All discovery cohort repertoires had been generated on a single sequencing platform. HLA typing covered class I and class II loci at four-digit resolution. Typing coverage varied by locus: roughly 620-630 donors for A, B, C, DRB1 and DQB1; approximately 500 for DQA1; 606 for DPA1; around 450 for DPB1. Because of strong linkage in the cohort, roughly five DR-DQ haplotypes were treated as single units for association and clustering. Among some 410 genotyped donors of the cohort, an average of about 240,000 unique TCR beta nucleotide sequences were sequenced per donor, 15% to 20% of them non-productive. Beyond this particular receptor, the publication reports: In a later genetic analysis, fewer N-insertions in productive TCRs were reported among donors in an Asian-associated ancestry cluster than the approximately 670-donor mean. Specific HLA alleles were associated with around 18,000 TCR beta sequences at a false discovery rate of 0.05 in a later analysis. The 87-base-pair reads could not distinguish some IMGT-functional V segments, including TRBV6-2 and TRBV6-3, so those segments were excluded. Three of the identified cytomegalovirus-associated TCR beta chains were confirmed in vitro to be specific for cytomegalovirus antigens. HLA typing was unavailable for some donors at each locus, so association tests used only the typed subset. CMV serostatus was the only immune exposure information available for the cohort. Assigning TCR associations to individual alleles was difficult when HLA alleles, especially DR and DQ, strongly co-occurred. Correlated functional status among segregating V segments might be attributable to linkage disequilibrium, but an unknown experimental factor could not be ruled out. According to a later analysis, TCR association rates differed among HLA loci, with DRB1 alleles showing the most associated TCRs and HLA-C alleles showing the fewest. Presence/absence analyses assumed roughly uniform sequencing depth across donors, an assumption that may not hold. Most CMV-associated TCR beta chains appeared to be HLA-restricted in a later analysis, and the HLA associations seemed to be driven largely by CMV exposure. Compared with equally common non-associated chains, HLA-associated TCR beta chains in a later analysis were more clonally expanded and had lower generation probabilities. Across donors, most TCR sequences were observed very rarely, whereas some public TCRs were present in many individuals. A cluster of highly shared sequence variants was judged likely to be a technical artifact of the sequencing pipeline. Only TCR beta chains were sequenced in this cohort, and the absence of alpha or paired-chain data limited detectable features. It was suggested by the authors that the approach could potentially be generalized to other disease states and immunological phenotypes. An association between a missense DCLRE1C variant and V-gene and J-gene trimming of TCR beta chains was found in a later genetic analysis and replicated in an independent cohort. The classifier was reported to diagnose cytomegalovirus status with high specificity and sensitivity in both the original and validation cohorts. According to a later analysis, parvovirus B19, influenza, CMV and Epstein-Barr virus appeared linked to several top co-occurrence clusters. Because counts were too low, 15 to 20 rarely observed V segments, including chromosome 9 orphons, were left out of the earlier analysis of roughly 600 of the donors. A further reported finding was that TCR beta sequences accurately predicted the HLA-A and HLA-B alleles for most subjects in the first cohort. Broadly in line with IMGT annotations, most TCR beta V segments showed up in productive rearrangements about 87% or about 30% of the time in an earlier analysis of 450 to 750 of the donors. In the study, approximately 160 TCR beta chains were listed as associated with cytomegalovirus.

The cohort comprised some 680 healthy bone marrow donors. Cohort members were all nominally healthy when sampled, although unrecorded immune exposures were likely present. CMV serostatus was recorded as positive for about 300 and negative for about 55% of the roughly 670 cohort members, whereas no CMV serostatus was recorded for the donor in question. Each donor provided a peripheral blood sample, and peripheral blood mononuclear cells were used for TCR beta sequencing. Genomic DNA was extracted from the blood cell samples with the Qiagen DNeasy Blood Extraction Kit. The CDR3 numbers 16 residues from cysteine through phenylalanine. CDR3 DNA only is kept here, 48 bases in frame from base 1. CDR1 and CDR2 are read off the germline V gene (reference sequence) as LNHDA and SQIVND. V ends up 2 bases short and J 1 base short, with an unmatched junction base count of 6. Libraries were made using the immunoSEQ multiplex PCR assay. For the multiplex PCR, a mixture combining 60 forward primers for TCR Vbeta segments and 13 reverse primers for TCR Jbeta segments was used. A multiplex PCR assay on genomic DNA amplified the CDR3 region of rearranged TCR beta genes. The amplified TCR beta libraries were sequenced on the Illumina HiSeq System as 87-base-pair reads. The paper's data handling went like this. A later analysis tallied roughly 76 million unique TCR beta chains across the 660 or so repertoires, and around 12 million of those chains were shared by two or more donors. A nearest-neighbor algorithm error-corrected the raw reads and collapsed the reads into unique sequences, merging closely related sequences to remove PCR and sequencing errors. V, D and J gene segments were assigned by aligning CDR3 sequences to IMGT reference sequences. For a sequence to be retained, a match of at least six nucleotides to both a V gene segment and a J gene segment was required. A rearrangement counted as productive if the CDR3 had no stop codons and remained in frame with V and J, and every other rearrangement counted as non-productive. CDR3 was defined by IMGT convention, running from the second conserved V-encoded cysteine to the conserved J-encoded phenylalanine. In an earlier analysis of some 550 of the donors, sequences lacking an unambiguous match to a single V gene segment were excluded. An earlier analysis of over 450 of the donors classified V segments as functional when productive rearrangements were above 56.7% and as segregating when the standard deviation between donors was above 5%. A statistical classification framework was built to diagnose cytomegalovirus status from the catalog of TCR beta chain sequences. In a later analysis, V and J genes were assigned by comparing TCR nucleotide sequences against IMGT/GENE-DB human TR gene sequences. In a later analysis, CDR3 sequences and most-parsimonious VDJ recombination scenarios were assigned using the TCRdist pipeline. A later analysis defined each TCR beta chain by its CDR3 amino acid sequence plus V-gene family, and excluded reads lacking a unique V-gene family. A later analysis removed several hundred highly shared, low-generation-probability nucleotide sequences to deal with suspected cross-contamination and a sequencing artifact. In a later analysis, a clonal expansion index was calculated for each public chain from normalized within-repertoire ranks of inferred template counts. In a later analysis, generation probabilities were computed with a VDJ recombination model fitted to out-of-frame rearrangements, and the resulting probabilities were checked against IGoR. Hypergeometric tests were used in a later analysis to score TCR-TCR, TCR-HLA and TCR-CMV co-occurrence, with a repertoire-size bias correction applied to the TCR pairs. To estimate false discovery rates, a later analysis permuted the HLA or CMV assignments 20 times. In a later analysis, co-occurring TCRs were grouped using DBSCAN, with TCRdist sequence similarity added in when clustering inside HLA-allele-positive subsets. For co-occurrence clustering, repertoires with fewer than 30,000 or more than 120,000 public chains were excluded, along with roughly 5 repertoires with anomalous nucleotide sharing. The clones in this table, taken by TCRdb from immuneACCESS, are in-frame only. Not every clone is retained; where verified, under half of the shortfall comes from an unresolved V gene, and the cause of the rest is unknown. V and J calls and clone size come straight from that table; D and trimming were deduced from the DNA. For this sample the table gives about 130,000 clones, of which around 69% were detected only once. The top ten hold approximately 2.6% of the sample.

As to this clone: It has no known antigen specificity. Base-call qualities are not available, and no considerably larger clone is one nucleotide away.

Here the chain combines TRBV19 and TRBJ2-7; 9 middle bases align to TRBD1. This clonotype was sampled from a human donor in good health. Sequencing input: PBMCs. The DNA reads TGTGCCAGTAGTATAAGATCGGGACAGGGATCCTACGAGCAGTACTTC. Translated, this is CASSIRSGQGSYEQYF.